This TCR beta chain was retrieved from a study of cytomegalovirus exposure and HLA in healthy donors. At the level of the study: Out of 150 million to 200 million T cells, an earlier analysis found around 110 million unique TCR beta sequences in total.

Findings and caveats of the study: Only CMV serostatus was available as immune exposure information. Later work found that TCR association rates differed between HLA loci; DRB1 had the most and HLA-C the fewest.

The PCR was carried out with 60 Vbeta primers and 13 Jbeta primers. Generated by immunoSEQ multiplex PCR, the TCRdb table keeps only in-frame clones and is missing some. The repertoire includes approximately 100,000 clones, roughly 80% of them detected once, and less than 3% sits in the top ten. On this clone: Antigen: not known.

The germline CDR1 and CDR2 sequences are SGDLS and YYNGEE. With 0 bases clipped from V and 3 bases from J, the junction kept 1 base outside the gene matches. There are 14 residues in the CDR3. This TCR derives from a female donor in good health and CMV-seronegative. The V call is TRBV9, the J call TRBJ2-3; 7 bases are shared with TRBD1. Sequenced sample: PBMCs. The CDR3 DNA is TGTGCCAGCAGCGTAGAGGGACAGACAGATACGCAGTATTTT. Translating it yields CASSVEGQTDTQYF.